The present entry profiles one TCR beta chain with its context. Antigen unknown. The data were taken from a study of chemoradiotherapy in HPV16-positive cancers. Points from the study as a whole: Functional assays defining HPV-specific T cells used only a couple of HPV16-positive patients. Candidate HPV-specific clones and E7-related TCR motifs grew in tumor during treatment.

Produced via immunoSEQ multiplex PCR; TCRdb's table is partial and in-frame only. The table shows around 8,100 clones, with about 83% occurring only once. The germline CDR1 and CDR2 sequences are SGHTA and FQGNSA. V shed 3 bases and J shed 6 bases, with 11 bases lying between them. There are 13 residues in the CDR3. The sample here was blood, taken from a patient who underwent chemoradiotherapy. The clonotype originates from a human donor with HPV-associated anogenital cancer. The V and J genes are TRBV7-2 and TRBJ2-5, with a possible D match to TRBD1 (6 bases). For the CDR3, the DNA is TGTGCCAGCAGCTTGAACAGGGAACAGACCCAGTACTTC. Amino acid sequence: CASSLNREQTQYF. The variable domain in full, completed from reference TRBV7-2 and TRBJ2-5, reads GAGVSQSPSNKVTEKGKDVELRCDPISGHTALYWYRQSLGQGLEFLIYFQGNSAPDKSGLPSDRFSAERTGGSVSTLTIQRTQQEDSAVYLCASSLNREQTQYFGPGTRLLVL.